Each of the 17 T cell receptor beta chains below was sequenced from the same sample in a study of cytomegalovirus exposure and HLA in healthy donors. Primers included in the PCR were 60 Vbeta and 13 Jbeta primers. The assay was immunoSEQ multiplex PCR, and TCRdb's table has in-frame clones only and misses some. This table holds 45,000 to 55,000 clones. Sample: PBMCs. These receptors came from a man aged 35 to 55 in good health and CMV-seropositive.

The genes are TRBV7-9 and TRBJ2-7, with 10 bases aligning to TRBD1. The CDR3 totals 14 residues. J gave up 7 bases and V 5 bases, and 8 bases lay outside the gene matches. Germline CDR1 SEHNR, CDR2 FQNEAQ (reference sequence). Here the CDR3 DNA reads TGTGCCAGCAGCACAAGGGGACAGGGGCAAGAGCAGTACTTC. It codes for CASSTRGQGQEQYF.

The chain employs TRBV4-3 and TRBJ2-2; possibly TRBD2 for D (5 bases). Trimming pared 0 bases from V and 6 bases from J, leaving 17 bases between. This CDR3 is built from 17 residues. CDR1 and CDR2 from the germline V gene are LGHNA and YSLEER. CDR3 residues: CASSQDPRTEGPGELFF. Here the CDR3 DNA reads TGCGCCAGCAGCCAAGATCCCCGGACCGAGGGTCCCGGGGAGCTGTTTTTT.

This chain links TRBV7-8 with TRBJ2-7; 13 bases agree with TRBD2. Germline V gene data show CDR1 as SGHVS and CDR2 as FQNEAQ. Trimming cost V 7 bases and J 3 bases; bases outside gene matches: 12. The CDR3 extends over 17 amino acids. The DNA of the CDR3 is TGTGCCAGCACCAATCCCTGGGGGACTAGCGGGAACTACGAGCAGTACTTC. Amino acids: CASTNPWGTSGNYEQYF.

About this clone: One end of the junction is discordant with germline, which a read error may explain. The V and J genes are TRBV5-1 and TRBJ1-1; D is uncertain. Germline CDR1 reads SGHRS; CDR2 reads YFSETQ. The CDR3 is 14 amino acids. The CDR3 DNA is TGCGCCAGCAGCTTGGCCGGAGAGAACACTGCAGCTTTCTTT. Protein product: CASSLAGENTAAFF.

The CDR3 here is CASSSLHSPTYEQYF. The DNA of the CDR3 is TGTGCCAGCAGCTCCCTCCATAGCCCCACCTACGAGCAGTACTTC. The chain employs TRBV7-8 and TRBJ2-7; D is undetermined. This CDR3 region has 15 residues. The germline V gene encodes CDR1 SGHVS and CDR2 FQNEAQ. V lost 4 bases and J lost 2, with 15 bases in between.

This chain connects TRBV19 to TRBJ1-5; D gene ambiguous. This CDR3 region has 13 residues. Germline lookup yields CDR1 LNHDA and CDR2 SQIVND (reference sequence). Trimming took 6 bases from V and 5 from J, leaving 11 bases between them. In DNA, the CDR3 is TGTGCCAGTAGCCTATTCGGGGATCAGCCCCAGCATTTT. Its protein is CASSLFGDQPQHF.

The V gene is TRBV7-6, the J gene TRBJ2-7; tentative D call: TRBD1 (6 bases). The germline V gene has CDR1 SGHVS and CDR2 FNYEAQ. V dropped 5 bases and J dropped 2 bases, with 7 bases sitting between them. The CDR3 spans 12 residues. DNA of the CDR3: TGTGCCAGCAGCACAGGGACCTACGAGCAGTACTTC. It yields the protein CASSTGTYEQYF.

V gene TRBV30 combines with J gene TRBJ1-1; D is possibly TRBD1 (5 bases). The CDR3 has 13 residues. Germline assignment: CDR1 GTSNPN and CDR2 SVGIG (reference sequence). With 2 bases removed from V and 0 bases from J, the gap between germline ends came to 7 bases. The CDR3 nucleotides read TGTGCCTGGAGTCAACAGGTGAACACTGAAGCTTTCTTT. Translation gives CAWSQQVNTEAFF.

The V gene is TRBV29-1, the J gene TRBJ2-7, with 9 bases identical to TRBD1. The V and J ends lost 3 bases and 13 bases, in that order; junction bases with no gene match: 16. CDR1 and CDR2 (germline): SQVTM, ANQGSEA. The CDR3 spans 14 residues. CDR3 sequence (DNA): TGCAGCGTTGAGGCCGGGACAGGGTCATCCCGGACCTACTTC. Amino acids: CSVEAGTGSSRTYF.

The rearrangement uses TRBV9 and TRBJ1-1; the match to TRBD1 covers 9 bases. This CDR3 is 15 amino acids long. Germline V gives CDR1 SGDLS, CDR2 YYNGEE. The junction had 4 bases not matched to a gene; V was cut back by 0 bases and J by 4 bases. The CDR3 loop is CASSVGDRVGTEAFF. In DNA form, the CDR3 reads TGTGCCAGCAGCGTAGGGGACAGGGTGGGCACTGAAGCTTTCTTT.

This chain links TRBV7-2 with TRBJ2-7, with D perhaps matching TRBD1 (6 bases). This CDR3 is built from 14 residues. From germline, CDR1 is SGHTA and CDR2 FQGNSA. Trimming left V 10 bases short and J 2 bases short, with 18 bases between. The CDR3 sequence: CATNMMGAPYEQYF. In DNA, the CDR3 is TGTGCCACCAACATGATGGGGGCCCCCTACGAGCAGTACTTC.

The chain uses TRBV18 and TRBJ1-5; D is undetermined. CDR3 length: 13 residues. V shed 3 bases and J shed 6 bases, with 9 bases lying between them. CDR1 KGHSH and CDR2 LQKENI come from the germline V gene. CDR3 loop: CASSPRSRQPQHF. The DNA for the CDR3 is TGTGCCAGCTCACCCCGTTCTCGTCAGCCCCAGCATTTT.

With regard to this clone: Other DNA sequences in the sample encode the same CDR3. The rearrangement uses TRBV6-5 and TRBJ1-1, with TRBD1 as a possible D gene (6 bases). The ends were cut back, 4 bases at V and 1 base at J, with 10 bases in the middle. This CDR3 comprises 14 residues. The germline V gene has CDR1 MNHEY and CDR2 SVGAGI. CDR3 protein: CASSSLTGNTEAFF. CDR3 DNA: TGTGCCAGCAGTTCTTTGACAGGGAACACTGAAGCTTTCTTT.

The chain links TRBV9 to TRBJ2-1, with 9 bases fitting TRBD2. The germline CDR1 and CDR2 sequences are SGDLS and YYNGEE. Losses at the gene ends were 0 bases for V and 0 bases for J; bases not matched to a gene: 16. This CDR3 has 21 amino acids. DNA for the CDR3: TGTGCCAGCAGCGTAGAAGTAACTCGGGCTAGCGGGATTGGCTCCTACAATGAGCAGTTCTTC. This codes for CASSVEVTRASGIGSYNEQFF. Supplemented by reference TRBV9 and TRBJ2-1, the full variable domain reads DSGVTQTPKHLITATGQRVTLRCSPRSGDLSVYWYQQSLDQGLQFLIQYYNGEERAKGNILERFSAQQFPDLHSELNLSSLELGDSALYFCASSVEVTRASGIGSYNEQFFGPGTRLTVL.

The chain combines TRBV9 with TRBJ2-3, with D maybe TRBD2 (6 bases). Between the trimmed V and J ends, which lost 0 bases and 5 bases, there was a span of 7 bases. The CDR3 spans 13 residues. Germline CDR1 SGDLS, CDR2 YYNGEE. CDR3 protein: CASSVGGEDTQYF. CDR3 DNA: TGTGCCAGCAGCGTAGGCGGGGAAGATACGCAGTATTTT.

The CDR3, as DNA: TGTGCCAGCAGCTTAGGAGGACACCGGTCCTACGAGCAGTACTTC. Translating it yields CASSLGGHRSYEQYF. This sequence joins TRBV7-8 and TRBJ2-7; a weak D match, TRBD1 (5 bases). The germline gives CDR1 SGHVS, CDR2 FQNEAQ. Trimming removed 1 base from V and 1 base from J, with 11 bases in between. The CDR3 runs 15 residues.

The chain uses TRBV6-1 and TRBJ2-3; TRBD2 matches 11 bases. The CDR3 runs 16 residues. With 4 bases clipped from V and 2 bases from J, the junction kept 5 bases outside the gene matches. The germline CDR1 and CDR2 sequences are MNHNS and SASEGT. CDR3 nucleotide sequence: TGTGCCAGCAGTGCAGGACTAGCGGGCGTCACAGATACGCAGTATTTT. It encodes CASSAGLAGVTDTQYF.